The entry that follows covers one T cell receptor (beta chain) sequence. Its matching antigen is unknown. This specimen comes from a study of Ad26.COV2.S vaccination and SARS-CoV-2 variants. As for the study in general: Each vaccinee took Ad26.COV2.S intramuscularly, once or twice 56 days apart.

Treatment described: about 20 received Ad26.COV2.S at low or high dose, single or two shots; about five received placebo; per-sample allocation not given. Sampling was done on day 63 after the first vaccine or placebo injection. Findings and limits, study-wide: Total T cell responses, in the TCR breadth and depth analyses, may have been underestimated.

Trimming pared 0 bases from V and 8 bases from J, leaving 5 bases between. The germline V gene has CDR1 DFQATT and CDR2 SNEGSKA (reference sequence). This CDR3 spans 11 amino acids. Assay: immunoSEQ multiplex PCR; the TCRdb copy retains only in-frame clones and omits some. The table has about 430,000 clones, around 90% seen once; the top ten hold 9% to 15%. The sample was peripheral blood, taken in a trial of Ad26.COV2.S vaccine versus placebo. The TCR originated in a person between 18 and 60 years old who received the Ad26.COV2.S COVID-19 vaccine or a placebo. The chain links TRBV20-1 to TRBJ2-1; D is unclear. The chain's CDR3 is CSAREWDEQFF. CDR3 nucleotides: TGCAGTGCTAGAGAGTGGGATGAGCAGTTCTTC.